The 25 T cell receptor beta chains in this list originate from one sample, sequenced in a study of blood T cell repertoires in COVID-19. The assay was immunoSEQ multiplex PCR, and TCRdb's table has in-frame clones only and misses some. The table has around 270,000 clones, around 85% seen once. The sequencing input was peripheral blood. The receptors here all came from a human donor with COVID-19, enrolled during active disease. The donor label of this sample is uncertain.

The genes are TRBV6-6 and TRBJ2-1; the D is unclear. The V gene lost 6 bases and the J gene lost 5 bases, with 5 bases spanning the gap. The CDR3 spans 11 residues. The germline V gene encodes CDR1 MNHNY and CDR2 SVGAGI (reference sequence). The CDR3 reads CASSPDNEQFF. As DNA, the CDR3 is TGTGCCAGCAGCCCGGACAATGAGCAGTTCTTC.

This clone is a singleton in its sample. CDR3 sequence: CASSLSGTRIYEQYF. The CDR3 DNA sequence: TGCGCCAGCAGCTTGAGTGGGACTAGGATCTACGAGCAGTACTTC. This chain uses TRBV5-1 with TRBJ2-7; TRBD2 aligns across 8 bases. The germline gives CDR1 SGHRS, CDR2 YFSETQ. The CDR3 contains 15 residues. The ends lost 1 base at V and 3 bases at J; junction bases unmatched: 6.

CDR3 region: CSGIPGLTEAFF. The DNA of the CDR3 is TGCAGCGGTATTCCAGGGTTGACTGAAGCTTTCTTT. The chain links TRBV29-1 to TRBJ1-1; weak D call: TRBD1 (5 bases). The germline CDR1 and CDR2 sequences are SQVTM and ANQGSEA. V was cut by 7 bases and J by 5 bases, with 14 bases left in between. This CDR3 region has 12 residues. Looking up the rest from reference TRBV29-1 and TRBJ1-1 gives the full variable domain: SAVISQKPSRDICQRGTSLTIQCQVDSQVTMMFWYRQQPGQSLTLIATANQGSEATYESGFVIDKFPISRPNLTFSTLTVSNMSPEDSSIYLCSGIPGLTEAFFGQGTRLTVV.

For the CDR3, the DNA is TGTGCCAGCAGTTTGCGGGTGTCCTACGAGCAGTACTTC. This sequence encodes CASSLRVSYEQYF. The chain has TRBV27 and TRBJ2-7; a weak D match, TRBD2 (5 bases). The CDR3 loop spans 13 amino acids. The germline V gene has CDR1 MNHEY and CDR2 SMNVEV (reference sequence). V was trimmed by 3 bases and J by 1 base, leaving 7 bases between them.

The chain joins TRBV10-3 to TRBJ2-7; D uncertain. Trimming took 4 bases from V and 0 from J, leaving 7 bases between them. From germline, CDR1 is ENHRY and CDR2 SYGVKD. There are 13 residues in the CDR3. CDR3: CAISVGSSYEQYF. Here the CDR3 DNA reads TGTGCCATCAGTGTTGGCAGCTCCTACGAGCAGTACTTC.

The CDR3, as DNA: TGTGCCAGCAGTTACTCGACGGGGGTCGGCTATGGCTACACCTTC. This translates into CASSYSTGVGYGYTF. This sequence joins TRBV6-5 and TRBJ1-2, with a tentative D call TRBD1 (5 bases). This CDR3 contains 15 residues. Germline loops: CDR1 MNHEY, CDR2 SVGAGI. Trimming pared 0 bases from V and 4 bases from J, leaving 12 bases between.

The chain uses TRBV6-2 or TRBV6-3 and TRBJ2-7; 8 bases are a match to TRBD2. Germline values: CDR1 MNHEY, CDR2 SVGEGT. The trim removed 5 bases at V and 1 base at J, leaving 10 bases unmatched. The CDR3 totals 16 residues. In nucleotides, the CDR3 is TGTGCCAGCAGTACGTCCCCGGGAGGGGTGTCCTACGAGCAGTACTTC. Translation gives CASSTSPGGVSYEQYF.

In DNA form, the CDR3 reads TGTGCCAGCTCACCGGGGCACCCGACTAACACTGAAGCTTTCTTT. Its protein product is CASSPGHPTNTEAFF. The chain recombines TRBV18 with TRBJ1-1; D perhaps matches TRBD1 (5 bases). The V end was cut by 3 bases, the J end by 2 bases, with 13 bases between. The germline CDR1 and CDR2 sequences are KGHSH and LQKENI. CDR3 size: 15 residues. Looking up the rest from reference TRBV18 and TRBJ1-1 gives the full variable domain: NAGVMQNPRHLVRRRGQEARLRCSPMKGHSHVYWYRQLPEEGLKFMVYLQKENIIDESGMPKERFSAEFPKEGPSILRIQQVVRGDSAAYFCASSPGHPTNTEAFFGQGTRLTVV.

The chain combines TRBV6-6 with TRBJ2-2; 12 bases map to TRBD1. Germline trimming cut 5 bases from V and 6 bases from J; bases unmatched to any gene: 10. Per germline, CDR1 MNHNY and CDR2 SVGAGI (reference sequence). There are 17 residues in the CDR3. The CDR3 nucleotides read TGTGCCAGCAGTCTAGTATTCGGGACAGGGGGCGCCGGGGAGCTGTTTTTT. Residues: CASSLVFGTGGAGELFF.

The CDR3 sequence: CASSVAGGGTLNTEAFF. CDR3 coding DNA: TGTGCCAGCAGCGTAGCTGGCGGGGGAACGTTGAACACTGAAGCTTTCTTT. The chain links TRBV9 to TRBJ1-1; the D gene is possibly TRBD1 (5 bases). Trimming pared 0 bases from V and 0 bases from J, leaving 15 bases between. CDR1 is SGDLS, CDR2 YYNGEE, per germline. The CDR3 runs to 17 residues.

The genes are TRBV6-5 and TRBJ1-1; D is perhaps TRBD1 (5 bases). Germline values: CDR1 MNHEY, CDR2 SVGAGI. Trimming pared 6 bases from V and 1 base from J, leaving 15 bases between. The CDR3 totals 15 residues. CDR3 in DNA: TGTGCCAGCAGCTCGCCCGGAGGGGAGAACACTGAAGCTTTCTTT. This gives the protein CASSSPGGENTEAFF.

A note on this clone: With a much larger clone just one base away, this may be a read error. Other DNA sequences in this specimen translate into the identical CDR3. The chain uses TRBV6-5 and TRBJ1-5; D not certain. The V gene's germline CDR1 is MNHEY and CDR2 SVGAGI. CDR3 length: 13 residues. In nucleotides, the CDR3 is TGTGCCAGCAGTTACGAGCTCAATCAACCCCAGCATTTT. This gives the protein CASSYELNQPQHF.

The chain has TRBV25-1 and TRBJ2-1, with 12 positions matching TRBD2. The CDR3 contains 16 residues. Trimming at V came to 10 bases and at J to 0 bases, leaving 7 bases not matched to a gene. Germline V gene data show CDR1 as MGHDK and CDR2 as SYGVNS. The CDR3 loop reads CATRLAGDSSYNEQFF. The CDR3 DNA reads TGTGCCACCAGACTAGCGGGAGATAGCTCCTACAATGAGCAGTTCTTC.

The J gene is TRBJ1-2, the V gene TRBV30; 7 nucleotides line up with TRBD1. The length of the CDR3 is 17 residues. V lost 0 bases, J lost 9 bases, and 19 bases stayed unmatched. CDR1 is GTSNPN and CDR2 is SVGIG in the germline V gene (reference sequence). CDR3 region: CAWSVSLAGGSPGSYTF. The CDR3 coding sequence is TGTGCCTGGAGTGTATCTTTGGCAGGGGGTTCCCCCGGTAGCTACACCTTC.

The chain has TRBV4-1 and TRBJ2-4; the match to TRBD2 covers 16 bases. This CDR3 spans 18 amino acids. J was trimmed by 1 base and V by 7 bases; bases with no gene match: 7. Germline V gives CDR1 MGHRA, CDR2 YSYEKL. The CDR3 bases are TGCGCCAGCATACCGGGACTAGCGGGAGGGAGGGCCAAAAACATTCAGTACTTC. Encoded protein: CASIPGLAGGRAKNIQYF.

The J gene is TRBJ1-2, the V gene TRBV6-5; maybe TRBD1 (6 bases). Trimming cost V 1 base and J 4 bases, with 16 bases left between them. This CDR3 has 16 amino acids. Germline loops: CDR1 MNHEY, CDR2 SVGAGI. In DNA, the CDR3 is TGTGCCAGCAGTTACTTACCGGGGGGGGGCGGCTATGGCTACACCTTC. Protein product: CASSYLPGGGGYGYTF.

The rearrangement joins TRBV12-3 or TRBV12-4 to TRBJ1-5; D not certain. With 7 bases removed from V and 4 bases from J, the gap between germline ends came to 11 bases. CDR3 size: 13 residues. This CDR3 reads CASTALWNQPQHF. The CDR3 nucleotides are TGTGCCAGCACCGCACTTTGGAATCAGCCCCAGCATTTT.

The chain carries TRBV27 and TRBJ2-7, with TRBD2 identical over 7 bases. Germline-derived CDR1 and CDR2 are MNHEY and SMNVEV (reference sequence). The CDR3 sequence is 13 residues long. J gave up 4 bases and V 3 bases, and 3 bases lay outside the gene matches. The CDR3 sequence is CASSFNGGYEQYF. The DNA for the CDR3 is TGTGCCAGCAGTTTTAACGGGGGGTACGAGCAGTACTTC.

This rearrangement joins TRBV5-1 to TRBJ1-2; TRBD1 aligns across 7 bases. J was trimmed by 2 bases and V by 3 bases; bases with no gene match: 7. Germline CDR1 SGHRS, CDR2 YFSETQ. The CDR3 sequence is 15 residues long. CDR3 bases: TGCGCCAGCAGCTCCTCGCCGGGACAGAACTATGGCTACACCTTC. Amino acid sequence: CASSSSPGQNYGYTF.

V gene TRBV30 combines with J gene TRBJ1-1; D may be TRBD1 (6 bases). From germline, CDR1 is GTSNPN and CDR2 SVGIG (reference sequence). V was clipped by 4 bases and J by 0 bases, with 12 bases between them. The CDR3 runs 14 residues. The CDR3 DNA reads TGTGCCTGGACCCGGACAGTAATGAACACTGAAGCTTTCTTT. Translating gives CAWTRTVMNTEAFF.

The chain employs TRBV5-1 and TRBJ2-3, with D possibly TRBD2 on 5 matching bases. The germline CDR1 and CDR2 sequences are SGHRS and YFSETQ. This CDR3 is 15 amino acids long. Trimming took off 3 bases at V and 2 bases at J, with 13 bases between the two ends. The CDR3 loop reads CASSSEGVSTDTQYF. The CDR3 nucleotides are TGCGCCAGCAGCTCCGAGGGAGTATCCACAGATACGCAGTATTTT.

The chain joins TRBV11-1 to TRBJ2-1; D gene ambiguous. Germline lookup yields CDR1 SGHAT and CDR2 FQDESV (reference sequence). V gave up 1 base and J gave up 5 bases, with 12 bases separating them. This CDR3 spans 15 amino acids. CDR3 nucleotide sequence: TGTGCCAGCAGCTTAGGGCTAGTAAGGCACAATGAGCAGTTCTTC. It is translated as CASSLGLVRHNEQFF.

The chain uses TRBV18 and TRBJ1-3; 7 nucleotides align to TRBD1. This CDR3 contains 14 residues. V lost 8 bases to trimming and J lost 1 base; unmatched junction nucleotides: 5. Germline CDR1 is KGHSH and CDR2 is LQKENI. CDR3 loop: CASRGQMSGNTIYF. The CDR3 DNA follows: TGTGCCAGCCGGGGACAGATGTCTGGAAACACCATATATTTT.

The rearrangement links TRBV19 to TRBJ2-2; TRBD2 matches 8 bases. Germline trimming cut 5 bases from V and 0 bases from J; bases unmatched to any gene: 23. Germline V CDR1 and CDR2: LNHDA, SQIVND (reference sequence). This CDR3 has 22 amino acids. CDR3 sequence (DNA): TGTGCCAGTAGTCGCCCTCAGGAGGGACTCTTACTAGCGGCAGCGAACACCGGGGAGCTGTTTTTT. Encoded protein: CASSRPQEGLLLAAANTGELFF.

This clone occurred once. The J gene is TRBJ1-2, the V gene TRBV6-1; D might be TRBD1 (5 bases). The CDR3 is made up of 14 amino acids. With 1 base removed from V and 8 bases from J, the gap between germline ends came to 14 bases. Germline V gene sequence: CDR1 MNHNS, CDR2 SASEGT. CDR3 sequence reads: CASSEGNWQGGYTF. The CDR3 region has the DNA TGTGCCAGCAGTGAAGGAAACTGGCAGGGAGGCTACACCTTC.